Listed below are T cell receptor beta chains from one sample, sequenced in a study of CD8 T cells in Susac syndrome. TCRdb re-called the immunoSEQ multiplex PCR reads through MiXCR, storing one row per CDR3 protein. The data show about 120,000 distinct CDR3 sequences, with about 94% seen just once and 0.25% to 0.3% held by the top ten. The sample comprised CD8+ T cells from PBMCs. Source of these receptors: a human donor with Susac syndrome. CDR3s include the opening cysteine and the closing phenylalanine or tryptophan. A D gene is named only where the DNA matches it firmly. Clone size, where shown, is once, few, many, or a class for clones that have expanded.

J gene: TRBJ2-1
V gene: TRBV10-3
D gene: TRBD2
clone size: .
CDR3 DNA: TGTGCCATCAGTGAGTCGGTGGCTAGCGGGGATCACAATGAGCAGTTCTTC
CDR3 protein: CAISESVASGDHNEQFF

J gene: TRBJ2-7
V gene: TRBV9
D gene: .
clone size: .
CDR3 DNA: TGTGCCAGCAGCATCCGGGATGCGGCTTCCTACGAGCAGTACTTC
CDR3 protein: CASSIRDAASYEQYF

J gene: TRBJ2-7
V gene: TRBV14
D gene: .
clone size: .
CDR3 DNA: TGTGCCAGCAGCCAAGTGGGACAAGACGAGCAGTACTTC
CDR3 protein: CASSQVGQDEQYF

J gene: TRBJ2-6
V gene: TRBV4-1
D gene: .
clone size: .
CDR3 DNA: TGCGCCAGCAGCCCCCAAAGACATCCGACTGGGGCCAACGTCCTGACTTTC
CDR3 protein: CASSPQRHPTGANVLTF

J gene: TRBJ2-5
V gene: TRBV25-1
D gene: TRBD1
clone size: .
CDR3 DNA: TGTGCCAGCGAACCGGGACAGGGGGGTTTACGGGAGACCCAGTACTTC
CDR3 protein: CASEPGQGGLRETQYF

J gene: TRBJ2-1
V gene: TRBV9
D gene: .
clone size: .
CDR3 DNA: TGTGCCAGCAGCGAGGGGTCAGCGCCCTACAATGAGCAGTTCTTC
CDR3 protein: CASSEGSAPYNEQFF

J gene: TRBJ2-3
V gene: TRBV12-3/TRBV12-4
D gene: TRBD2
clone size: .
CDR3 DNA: TGTGCCAGCACCCCCGGGACTAGCGGCACAGATACGCAGTATTTT
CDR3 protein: CASTPGTSGTDTQYF

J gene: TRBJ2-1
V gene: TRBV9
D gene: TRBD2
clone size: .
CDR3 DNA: TGTGCCAGCAGCGCGACTAGCGAACAGTTCTTC
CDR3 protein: CASSATSEQFF

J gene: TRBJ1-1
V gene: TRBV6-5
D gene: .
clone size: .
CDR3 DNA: TGTGCCAGCAGTTACGATGATGAGGGTACTGAAGCTTTCTTT
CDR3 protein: CASSYDDEGTEAFF

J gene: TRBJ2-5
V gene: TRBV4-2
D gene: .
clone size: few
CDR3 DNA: TGTGCCAGCAGCCAAGATCGGGAGACCCAGTACTTC
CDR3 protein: CASSQDRETQYF

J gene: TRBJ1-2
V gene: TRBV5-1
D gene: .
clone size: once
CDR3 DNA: TGCGCCAGCAGTCCGGGCGGGGATGGCTACACCTTC
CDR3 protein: CASSPGGDGYTF

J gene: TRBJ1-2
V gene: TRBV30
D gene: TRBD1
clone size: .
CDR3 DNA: TGTGCCTGGGACCTCGGGACAGTTAACTATGGCTACACCTTC
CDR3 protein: CAWDLGTVNYGYTF

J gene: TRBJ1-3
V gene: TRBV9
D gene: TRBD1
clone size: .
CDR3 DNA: TGTGCCAGCAGCGGGGGACAGGGGAACACCATATATTTT
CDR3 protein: CASSGGQGNTIYF

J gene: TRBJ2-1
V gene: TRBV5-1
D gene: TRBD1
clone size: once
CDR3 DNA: TGCGCCAGCAGCTTGACGACAGGGGGCCCCAATGAGCAGTTCTTC
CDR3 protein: CASSLTTGGPNEQFF

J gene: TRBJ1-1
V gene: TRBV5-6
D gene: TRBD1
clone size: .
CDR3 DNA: TGTGCCAGCAGCTTGGTCAGGGGGCTGGAGACTGAAGCTTTCTTT
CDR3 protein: CASSLVRGLETEAFF

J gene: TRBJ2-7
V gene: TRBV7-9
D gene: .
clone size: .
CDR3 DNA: TGTGCCAGCAGCTCACCGGGACGGACCTACGAGCAGTACTTC
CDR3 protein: CASSSPGRTYEQYF

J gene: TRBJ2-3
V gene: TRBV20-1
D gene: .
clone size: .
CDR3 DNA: TGCAGTGCTAGGCTGGCTGGCACAGATACGCAGTATTTT
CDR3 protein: CSARLAGTDTQYF

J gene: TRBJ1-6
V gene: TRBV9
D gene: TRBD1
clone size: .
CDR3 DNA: TGTGCCAGCAGCGTAGGGGGTACAGGGGGCCCTCTCCACTTT
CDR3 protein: CASSVGGTGGPLHF

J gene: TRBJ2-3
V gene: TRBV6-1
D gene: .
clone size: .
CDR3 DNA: TGTGCCAGCAGTGAAAGGGTTCGGACAGATACGCAGTATTTT
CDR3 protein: CASSERVRTDTQYF

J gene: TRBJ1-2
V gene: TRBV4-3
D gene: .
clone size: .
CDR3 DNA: TGCGCCAGCAGCCAAGATCGTGGAGGGAATAATGGCTACACCTTC
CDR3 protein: CASSQDRGGNNGYTF

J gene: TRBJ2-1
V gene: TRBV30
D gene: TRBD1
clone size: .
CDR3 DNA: TGTGCCTGGAGTCCGACAGGGGGTAGTGAGCAGTTCTTC
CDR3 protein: CAWSPTGGSEQFF

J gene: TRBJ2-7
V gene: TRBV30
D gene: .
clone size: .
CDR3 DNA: TGTGCCTGGAGTGTAGGGCCAGGAGCCTACGAGCAGTACTTC
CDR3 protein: CAWSVGPGAYEQYF

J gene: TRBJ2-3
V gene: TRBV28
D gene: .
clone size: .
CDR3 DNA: TGTGCCAGCAGTTTTGGGGGGACCGCAGATACGCAGTATTTT
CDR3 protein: CASSFGGTADTQYF

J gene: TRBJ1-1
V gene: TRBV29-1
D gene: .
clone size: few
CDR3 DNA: TGCAGCGTTGTTACGAACACTGAAGCTTTCTTT
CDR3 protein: CSVVTNTEAFF

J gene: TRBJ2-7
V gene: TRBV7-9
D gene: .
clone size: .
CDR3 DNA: TGTGCCAGCAGCCATACAAACGAGCAGTACTTC
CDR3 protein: CASSHTNEQYF

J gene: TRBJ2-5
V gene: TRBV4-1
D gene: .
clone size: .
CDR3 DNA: TGCGCCAGCAGCCGGACAGCCAGTATTCAAGAGACCCAGTACTTC
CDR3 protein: CASSRTASIQETQYF

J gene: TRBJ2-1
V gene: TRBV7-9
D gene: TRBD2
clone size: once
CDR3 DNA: TGTGCCAGCAGATTTAGTCCGGGGGGGTCCTACAATGAGCAGTTCTTC
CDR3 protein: CASRFSPGGSYNEQFF

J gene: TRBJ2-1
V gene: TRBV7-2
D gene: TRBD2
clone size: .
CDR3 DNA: TGTGCCAGCAGCTTATCCGGGGGGGCTGTCAATGAGCAGTTCTTC
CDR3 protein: CASSLSGGAVNEQFF